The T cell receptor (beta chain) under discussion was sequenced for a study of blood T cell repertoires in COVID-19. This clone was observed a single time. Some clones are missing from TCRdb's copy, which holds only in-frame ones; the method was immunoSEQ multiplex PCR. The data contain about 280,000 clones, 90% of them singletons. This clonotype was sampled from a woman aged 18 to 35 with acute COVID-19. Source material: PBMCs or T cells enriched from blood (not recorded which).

The CDR3 DNA reads as TGCGCCAGCAGCTTTGCGGGCGGGGCCATCACAGATACGCAGTATTTT. It encodes CASSFAGGAITDTQYF. This sequence joins TRBV5-1 and TRBJ2-3; TRBD2 is a possible D gene (6 bases). Germline V gene data show CDR1 as SGHRS and CDR2 as YFSETQ. V lost 2 bases to trimming and J lost 2 bases, with 15 bases between them. The CDR3 totals 16 residues.